This T cell receptor (beta chain) originates from a study of T cells in localized non-small cell lung cancer. After removal of 5 bases from V and 7 bases from J, the junction contained 10 bases not matched to a gene. The CDR3 runs to 15 residues. Germline CDR1 reads SGHAT; CDR2 reads FQNNGV. Here immunoSEQ multiplex PCR was the method, and the copy in TCRdb shows in-frame clones only, minus some. The sample records 20,000 to 25,000 clones, more than 85% being singletons. Study-wide findings and caveats: Median roughly 57 top-100 tumor clones were shared with paired adjacent lung.

Details on this clone: The antigen is not known.

Sequenced material: PBMCs, taken before any cancer treatment. The TCR was taken from a man aged 40-75 years with stage II squamous cell lung carcinoma. The chain carries TRBV11-2 and TRBJ1-4; 7 positions match TRBD1. In nucleotides, the CDR3 is TGTGCCAGCAGCGTCAACAGGGGTATTGGTGAAAAACTGTTTTTT. The encoded protein is CASSVNRGIGEKLFF.